The subject of this entry is one TCR beta chain. Its antigen is as yet unknown. TCRdb reanalyzed the 5' RACE reads, giving one entry per CDR3 protein sequence and no DNA. The sample table includes about 160,000 distinct CDR3 sequences. The data originate from a study of monozygotic twins with inflammatory bowel disease. Study-level findings and limits: Diversity of TCRbeta measured by inverse Simpson was lower in IBD patients than in healthy co-twins. T cell subtypes were not distinguishable in this analysis.

Germline CDR1 is SGHNT and CDR2 is YYREEE (reference sequence). This CDR3 is 14 amino acids long. This clonotype was obtained from a human donor with ulcerative colitis or Crohn's disease, or a healthy co-twin of an affected twin (not recorded which). The chain uses TRBV5-4 and TRBJ2-5. The source material was blood. CDR3 amino acids: CASSRRASQETQYF.